The 18 T cell receptor beta chains below come from one sample, sequenced in a study of blood T cell repertoires in COVID-19. Sequenced by immunoSEQ multiplex PCR; TCRdb stores in-frame clones only, minus some. The sample has 130,000 to 150,000 clones, roughly 86% seen once. The sample taken for sequencing was peripheral blood. The receptor source for this set is a man in his fifties or sixties with active or convalescent COVID-19.

V usage is TRBV18 and J usage is TRBJ1-1; D is unresolved. Germline CDR1 reads KGHSH; CDR2 reads LQKENI. Trimming cost V 2 bases and J 0 bases, with 4 bases left between them. The CDR3 loop spans 13 amino acids. The CDR3 bases are TGTGCCAGCTCACCAGAGATGAACACTGAAGCTTTCTTT. Protein sequence: CASSPEMNTEAFF.

The chain recombines TRBV29-1 with TRBJ2-1, with a weak D call TRBD1 (6 bases). V shed 4 bases and J shed 6 bases, with 22 bases lying between them. The CDR3 loop spans 16 amino acids. Germline V lookup: CDR1 SQVTM, CDR2 ANQGSEA. The CDR3 loop reads CSVVSIGQSLFNEQFF. The CDR3 DNA is TGCAGCGTTGTAAGTATCGGACAGAGCCTTTTCAATGAGCAGTTCTTC.

The rearrangement joins TRBV10-3 to TRBJ2-3, with a tentative D call TRBD2 (6 bases). The CDR3 extends over 14 amino acids. Germline assignment: CDR1 ENHRY and CDR2 SYGVKD. Between the trimmed V and J ends, which lost 8 bases and 0 bases, there was a span of 12 bases. The DNA for the CDR3 is TGTGCCATCTGGCGCGGGGCTAGCACAGATACGCAGTATTTT. It encodes CAIWRGASTDTQYF.

This clone was seen many times. The V and J genes are TRBV6-5 and TRBJ2-3; tentatively, D is TRBD2 (5 bases). The CDR3 has 14 residues. Germline V CDR1 and CDR2: MNHEY, SVGAGI. V was shortened by 6 bases and J by 4 bases, with 14 bases between the two germline ends. Written as DNA, the CDR3 is TGTGCCAGCAGCGCCGGGAAAGCTCCAGATACGCAGTATTTT. Amino acids: CASSAGKAPDTQYF.

The chain couples TRBV28 to TRBJ2-1, with 15 bases that match TRBD2. The CDR3 has 19 amino acids. The germline V gene encodes CDR1 MDHEN and CDR2 SYDVKM. Losses at the gene ends were 2 bases for V and 4 bases for J; bases not matched to a gene: 9. The CDR3 sequence: CASSLTGGTSGRSYNEQFF. The CDR3 nucleotides are TGTGCCAGCAGTTTAACGGGGGGGACTAGCGGGAGGAGTTACAATGAGCAGTTCTTC.

This clone was seen more than once but under ten times. This rearrangement joins TRBV5-1 to TRBJ2-7; 8 nucleotides align to TRBD1. CDR3 length: 14 residues. J was trimmed by 3 bases and V by 0 bases; bases with no gene match: 2. Looked up from germline, CDR1 is SGHRS and CDR2 is YFSETQ. CDR3 amino acids: CASSLGQGNYEQYF. CDR3 sequence (DNA): TGCGCCAGCAGCTTGGGACAGGGGAACTACGAGCAGTACTTC.

The chain is built from TRBV6-5 and TRBJ2-7; 11 bases agree with TRBD2. Germline CDR1 is MNHEY and CDR2 is SVGAGI. The CDR3 consists of 15 residues. The V segment lost 2 bases and the J segment 5 bases; nucleotides outside the gene matches: 5. The CDR3 loop is CASSYLTSGSHEQYF. In DNA form, the CDR3 reads TGTGCCAGCAGTTACCTCACTAGCGGGAGCCACGAGCAGTACTTC.

The CDR3, as DNA: TGTGCCAGCAGCGTAGGGACTAGCGGGAGGGCCTCGGAGACCCAGTACTTC. Translated, it gives CASSVGTSGRASETQYF. The gene calls are TRBV9 and TRBJ2-5, with 15 bases aligning to TRBD2. The CDR3 extends over 17 amino acids. Germline CDR1 and CDR2: SGDLS and YYNGEE. The J segment lost 5 bases and the V segment lost 0 bases, leaving 5 bases of the junction unmatched.

The chain is built from TRBV4-1 and TRBJ1-5; 11 nucleotides match TRBD1. From germline, CDR1 is MGHRA and CDR2 YSYEKL. Losses at the gene ends were 4 bases for V and 7 bases for J; bases not matched to a gene: 6. CDR3 length: 15 residues. As DNA, the CDR3 is TGCGCCAGCAGCCCCGGGACAGGGGGATGGCAGCCCCAGCATTTT. As protein: CASSPGTGGWQPQHF.

The CDR3, as DNA: TGTGCCAGCGCCGCCCTAGCGGGAGCTCGCAATGAGCAGTTCTTC. Encoded protein: CASAALAGARNEQFF. The chain carries TRBV28 and TRBJ2-1; 10 positions agree with TRBD2. V shed 8 bases and J 6 bases; nucleotides not matched to a gene: 10. This CDR3 comprises 15 residues. Germline CDR1 MDHEN, CDR2 SYDVKM.

The J gene is TRBJ2-3, the V gene TRBV19; maybe TRBD2 (7 bases). The V end was cut by 3 bases, the J end by 2 bases, with 12 bases between. The V gene's germline CDR1 is LNHDA and CDR2 SQIVND (reference sequence). The CDR3 is 15 amino acids. The CDR3 spells CASSMGGASTDTQYF. CDR3 coding DNA: TGTGCCAGTAGTATGGGGGGGGCCTCCACAGATACGCAGTATTTT. Full variable domain (remainder filled in from reference TRBV19 and TRBJ2-3): DGGITQSPKYLFRKEGQNVTLSCEQNLNHDAMYWYRQDPGQGLRLIYYSQIVNDFQKGDIAEGYSVSREKKESFPLTVTSAQKNPTAFYLCASSMGGASTDTQYFGPGTRLTVL.

For the CDR3, the DNA is TGCGCCAGCAGCTCGGACACCAACAATAGCAATCAGCCCCAGCATTTT. This sequence encodes CASSSDTNNSNQPQHF. This chain uses TRBV5-1 with TRBJ1-5; weak D call: TRBD1 (5 bases). V was pared by 3 bases and J by 0 bases, with 13 bases between. The CDR3 runs to 16 residues. Germline lookup yields CDR1 SGHRS and CDR2 YFSETQ.

This chain links TRBV7-8 with TRBJ1-5, with D unclear. V lost 5 bases, J lost 0 bases, and 11 bases lay in between. This CDR3 is built from 15 residues. Germline V lookup: CDR1 SGHVS, CDR2 FQNEAQ. CDR3 sequence (DNA): TGTGCCAGCAGCCCCCGGACTGCTAGCAATCAGCCCCAGCATTTT. This encodes CASSPRTASNQPQHF.

The chain combines TRBV11-2 with TRBJ2-4; maybe TRBD2 (6 bases). Germline V gives CDR1 SGHAT, CDR2 FQNNGV. Trimming took off 5 bases at V and 2 bases at J, with 16 bases between the two ends. The CDR3 spans 16 residues. The CDR3 nucleotides are TGTGCCAGCAGCCCCCTAGGAGGGTCCACCAAAAACATTCAGTACTTC. It translates to CASSPLGGSTKNIQYF. Using reference TRBV11-2 and TRBJ2-4 for the parts outside the CDR3, the full variable domain is EAGVAQSPRYKIIEKRQSVAFWCNPISGHATLYWYQQILGQGPKLLIQFQNNGVVDDSQLPKDRFSAERLKGVDSTLKIQPAKLEDSAVYLCASSPLGGSTKNIQYFGAGTRLSVL.

The CDR3, as DNA: TGTGCCAGTAAGAAAGCGGGAGGGGGCTCATACGAGCAGTACTTC. Translating it yields CASKKAGGGSYEQYF. The chain combines TRBV19 with TRBJ2-7; 10 positions match TRBD2. Germline V gene lookup returns CDR1 LNHDA and CDR2 SQIVND (reference sequence). CDR3 length equals 15 residues. V dropped 7 bases and J dropped 4; count of bases not matched to a gene: 10.

J is TRBJ2-2 and V is TRBV6-4; 14 positions agree with TRBD2. V lost 3 bases to trimming and J lost 0 bases; unmatched junction nucleotides: 6. The CDR3 length is 19 residues. Per the germline V gene, CDR1 is MRHNA and CDR2 is SNTAGT. CDR3 sequence: CASSEAGLAGDANTGELFF. The DNA for the CDR3 is TGTGCCAGCAGTGAGGCGGGACTAGCGGGGGATGCGAACACCGGGGAGCTGTTTTTT.

V gene TRBV18 combines with J gene TRBJ1-5; 9 bases map to TRBD1. V dropped 3 bases and J dropped 0; count of bases not matched to a gene: 6. The germline gives CDR1 KGHSH, CDR2 LQKENI. This CDR3 spans 17 amino acids. In DNA form, the CDR3 reads TGTGCCAGCTCACCGGGACAGGGTACATATAGCAATCAGCCCCAGCATTTT. The encoded protein is CASSPGQGTYSNQPQHF. Variable domain in full (rest from reference TRBV18 and TRBJ1-5): NAGVMQNPRHLVRRRGQEARLRCSPMKGHSHVYWYRQLPEEGLKFMVYLQKENIIDESGMPKERFSAEFPKEGPSILRIQQVVRGDSAAYFCASSPGQGTYSNQPQHFGDGTRLSIL.

The chain combines TRBV7-6 with TRBJ2-7, with TRBD1 matching over 10 bases. In germline, CDR1 is SGHVS, CDR2 FNYEAQ. Trimming took 5 bases from V and 3 from J; bases not matched to a gene: 7. The CDR3 sequence is 15 residues long. CDR3 DNA: TGTGCCAGCAGCCGGGGACAGGGGATGAGCTACGAGCAGTACTTC. This translates into CASSRGQGMSYEQYF. The entire variable domain, with the rest obtained from reference TRBV7-6 and TRBJ2-7, is as follows: GAGVSQSPRYKVTKRGQDVALRCDPISGHVSLYWYRQALGQGPEFLTYFNYEAQQDKSGLPNDRFSAERPEGSISTLTIQRTEQRDSAMYRCASSRGQGMSYEQYFGPGTRLTVT.